The 2 T cell receptor beta chains below all came from one sample that was sequenced in a study of blood T cells in healthy people across ages. Sample-barcoded 5' priming and a J-beta primer mix drove a second PCR of about 6 to 12 cycles. Each CDR3 protein gets one entry after TCRdb re-called the 5' RACE reads with MiXCR. The repertoire holds over 550,000 distinct CDR3 sequences, with approximately 30% as singletons. Sequencing was performed on blood. The receptor source for this set is a woman older than 75 in good health.

In this sample, this clonotype turned up a few times. The genes are TRBV28 and TRBJ1-1; D unclear. Germline CDR1 reads MDHEN; CDR2 reads SYDVKM. The length of the CDR3 is 12 residues. V was cut by 5 bases and J by 5 bases, with 9 bases left in between. CDR3 sequence (DNA): TGTGCCAGCAGTCTACTAAAGACTGAAGCTTTCTTT. Its protein product is CASSLLKTEAFF.

This clonotype has a count of ten or more. The chain recombines TRBV20-1 with TRBJ2-5; D perhaps matches TRBD2 (6 bases). V dropped 5 bases and J dropped 2 bases, with 12 bases sitting between them. Germline assignment: CDR1 DFQATT and CDR2 SNEGSKA (reference sequence). CDR3 size: 13 residues. The CDR3 DNA is TGCAGTGCTGGAGGGCTCTCACAAGAGACCCAGTACTTC. Translating gives CSAGGLSQETQYF.